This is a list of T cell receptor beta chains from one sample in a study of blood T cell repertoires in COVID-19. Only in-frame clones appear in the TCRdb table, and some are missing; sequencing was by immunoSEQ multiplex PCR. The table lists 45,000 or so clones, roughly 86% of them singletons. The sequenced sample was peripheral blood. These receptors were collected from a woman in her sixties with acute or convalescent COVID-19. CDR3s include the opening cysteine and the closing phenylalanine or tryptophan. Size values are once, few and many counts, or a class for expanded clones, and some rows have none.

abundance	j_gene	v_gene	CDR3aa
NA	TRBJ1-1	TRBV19	CASSSDRGTEAFF
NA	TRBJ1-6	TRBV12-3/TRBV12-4	CASSLAEHSPLHF
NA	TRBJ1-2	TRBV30	CAWGDRGYVYTF
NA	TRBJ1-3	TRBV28	CASSRRTGGGNTIYF
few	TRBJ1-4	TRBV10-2	CASTPGSGDEKLFF
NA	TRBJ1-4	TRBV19	CASSGDRAEKLFF
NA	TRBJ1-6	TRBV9	CASSVPRQFYNSPLHF
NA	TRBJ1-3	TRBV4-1	CASSRDGGPAGNTIYF
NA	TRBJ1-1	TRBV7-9	CASSLGQGRTEAFF
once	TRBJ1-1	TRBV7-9	CASSSSNTEAFF
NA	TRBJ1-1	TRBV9	CASSNGQGTTTEAFF
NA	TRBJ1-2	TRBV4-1	CASSQVGTGTYGYTF
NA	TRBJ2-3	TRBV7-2	CASSSLAGGRPSGTQYF
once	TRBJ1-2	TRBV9	CASSGAWDIGGYTF
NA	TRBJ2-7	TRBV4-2	CASSDSDSSSYEQYF
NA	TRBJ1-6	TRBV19	CASSPAQGRNSPLHF
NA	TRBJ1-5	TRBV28	CASKGQGIQPQHF
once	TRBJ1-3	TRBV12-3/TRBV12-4	CASSAMGNTIYF
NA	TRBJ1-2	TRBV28	CASSLGGTQANYGYTF
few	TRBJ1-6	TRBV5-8	CASSPRVPRNSPLHF
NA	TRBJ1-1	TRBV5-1	CASSLVGLSERAFF
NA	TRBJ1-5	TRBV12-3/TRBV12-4	CASQGGGNQPQHF
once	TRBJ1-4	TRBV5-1	CASSDRDRGGRLFF
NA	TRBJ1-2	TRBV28	CASSRITSYGYTF
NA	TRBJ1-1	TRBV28	CASSDPRQGNTEAFF
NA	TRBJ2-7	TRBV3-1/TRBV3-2	CASSQAPWGGIYEQYF
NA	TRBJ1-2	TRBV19	CASSIGTGSGYTF
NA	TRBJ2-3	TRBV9	CASSTSGGTDTQYF
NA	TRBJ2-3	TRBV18	CASSELESDTQYF
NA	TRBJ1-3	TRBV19	CASSAGGWYGLSGNTIYF
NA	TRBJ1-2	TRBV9	CASSVLQGAGGYTF
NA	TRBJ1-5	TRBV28	CATRNLQGPQHF
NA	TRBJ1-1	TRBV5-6	CASSLLGRFMNTEAFF
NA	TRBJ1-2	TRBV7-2	CASSLYGSGYTF
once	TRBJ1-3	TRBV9	CASSVGSSGNTIYF
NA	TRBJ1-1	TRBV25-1	CASLDRVDAEAFF
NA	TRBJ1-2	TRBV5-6	CASSPTGTGRGYTF
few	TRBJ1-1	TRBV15	CATSRRGNTEAFF
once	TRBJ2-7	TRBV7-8	CASSSSGTGYEQYF
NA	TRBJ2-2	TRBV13	CASSLWAVNTGELFF
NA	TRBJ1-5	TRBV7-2	CASSPNRAGQPQHF
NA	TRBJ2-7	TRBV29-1	CSVLGTEVVYEQYF
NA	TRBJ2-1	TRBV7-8	CASSGGYSYNEQFF
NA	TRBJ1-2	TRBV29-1	CSVDQGEIVGTIGYTF
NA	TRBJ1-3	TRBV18	CASSPQTGLNSGNTIYF
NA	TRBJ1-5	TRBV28	CASSTTGGGYQPQHF
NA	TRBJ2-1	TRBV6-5	CASSFLASTYNEQFF
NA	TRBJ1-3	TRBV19	CASSMVPRSSGNTIYF
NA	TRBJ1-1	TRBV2	CASSEARARGNTEAFF
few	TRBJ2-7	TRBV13	CASSLIQGEGSEQYF
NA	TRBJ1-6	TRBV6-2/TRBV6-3	CASSYASINIRSPLHF
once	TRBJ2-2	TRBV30	CAWSVPLGRQGGRELFF
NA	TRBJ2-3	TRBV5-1	CASSLGGPYTDTQYF
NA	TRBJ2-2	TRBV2	CASSEQGVPGELFF
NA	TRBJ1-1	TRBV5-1	CASSPGTSNTEAFF